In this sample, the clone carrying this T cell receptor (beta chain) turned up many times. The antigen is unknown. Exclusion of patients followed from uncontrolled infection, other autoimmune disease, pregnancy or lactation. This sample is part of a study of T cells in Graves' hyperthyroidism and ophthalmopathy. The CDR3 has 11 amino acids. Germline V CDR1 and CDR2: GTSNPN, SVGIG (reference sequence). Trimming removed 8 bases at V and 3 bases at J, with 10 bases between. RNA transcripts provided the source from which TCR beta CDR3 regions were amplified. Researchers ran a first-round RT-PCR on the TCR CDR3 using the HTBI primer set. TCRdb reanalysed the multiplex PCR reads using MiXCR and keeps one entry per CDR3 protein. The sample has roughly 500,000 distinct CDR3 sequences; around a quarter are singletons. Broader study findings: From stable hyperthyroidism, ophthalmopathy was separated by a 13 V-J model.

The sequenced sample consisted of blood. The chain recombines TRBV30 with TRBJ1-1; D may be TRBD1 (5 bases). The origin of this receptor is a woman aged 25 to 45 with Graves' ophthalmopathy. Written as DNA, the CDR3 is TGTGCCGGGGGGAGGGACACTGAAGCTTTCTTT. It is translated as CAGGRDTEAFF. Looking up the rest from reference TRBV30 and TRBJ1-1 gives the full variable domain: SQTIHQWPATLVQPVGSPLSLECTVEGTSNPNLYWYRQAAGRGLQLLFYSVGIGQISSEVPQNLSASRPQDRQFILSSKKLLLSDSGFYLCAGGRDTEAFFGQGTRLTVV.